The 4 T cell receptor beta chains below were found in one sample sequenced in a study of spatial heterogeneity in lung cancer. MiXCR was run by TCRdb on the 5' RACE reads, yielding one entry per CDR3 protein. The data show approximately 110,000 distinct CDR3 sequences, about 10% seen once. Time point indicated: blood at routine non-recurrence follow-up after resection. The source was PBMCs, collected at follow-up. The receptors originated from a female donor with early-stage non-small cell lung cancer.

The chain carries TRBV11-3 and TRBJ2-3; D might be TRBD2 (5 bases). The V gene lost 1 base and the J gene lost 3 bases, with 11 bases spanning the gap. Germline V gene data show CDR1 as SGHNT and CDR2 as YENEEA. CDR3 length equals 15 residues. The CDR3 sequence is CASSLVGPGTDTQYF. As DNA, the CDR3 is TGTGCCAGCAGCTTAGTCGGCCCGGGGACAGATACGCAGTATTTT. Variable domain in full (rest from reference TRBV11-3 and TRBJ2-3): EAGVVQSPRYKIIEKKQPVAFWCNPISGHNTLYWYLQNLGQGPELLIRYENEEAVDDSQLPKDRFSAERLKGVDSTLKIQPAELGDSAVYLCASSLVGPGTDTQYFGPGTRLTVL.

The rearrangement links TRBV27 to TRBJ1-4; a possible D gene is TRBD1 (6 bases). Germline lookup yields CDR1 MNHEY and CDR2 SMNVEV (reference sequence). V shed 5 bases and J shed 7 bases, with 20 bases lying between them. The CDR3 length is 16 residues. The chain's CDR3 is CASSRQGLAQREKLFF. In DNA, the CDR3 is TGTGCCAGCAGTCGTCAGGGGTTAGCGCAGCGTGAAAAACTGTTTTTT.

This clonotype was recorded many times. The V and J genes are TRBV30 and TRBJ1-5, with a weak D call TRBD1 (5 bases). Germline V gene data show CDR1 as GTSNPN and CDR2 as SVGIG (reference sequence). V was shortened by 3 bases and J by 0 bases, with 6 bases between the two germline ends. The CDR3 is 13 amino acids. DNA of the CDR3: TGTGCCTGGAGCGACAGTAGCAATCAGCCCCAGCATTTT. This codes for CAWSDSSNQPQHF.

The chain recombines TRBV6-2 or TRBV6-3 with TRBJ2-6, with TRBD1 matching over 10 bases. CDR1 and CDR2 (germline): MNHEY, SVGEGT. Trimming at V came to 6 bases and at J to 1 base, leaving 3 bases not matched to a gene. The CDR3 totals 16 residues. As DNA, the CDR3 is TGTGCCAGCAGCCGGACAGGGGGTTCTGGGGCCAACGTCCTGACTTTC. The encoded protein is CASSRTGGSGANVLTF.